The T cell receptor (beta chain) under discussion was sequenced for a study of Graves' ophthalmopathy and Graves' hyperthyroidism. Study-wide findings and caveats: The model predicted ophthalmopathy progression with 60% to 71% sensitivity and around 72% specificity. Blood also held most thyroid clonotypes expanded above 0.001 frequency.

In this sample, this clonotype turned up many times. The antigen is unknown. The germline V gene has CDR1 SGHTA and CDR2 FQGNSA. CDR3 size: 13 residues. The ends were cut back, 6 bases at V and 7 bases at J, with 16 bases in the middle. RNA transcripts served as template for amplifying TCR beta CDR3 sequences. Second-round multiplex PCR followed a first-round RT-PCR using HTBI primers. A single record per CDR3 protein comes from TCRdb applying MiXCR to the multiplex PCR reads. The profile shows roughly 400,000 distinct CDR3 sequences, 15% to 17% of them singletons. Hyperthyroidism patients were newly diagnosed, ill under 2 months, and aged 18 to 65 years. Diagnosis was based on clinical symptoms, serum thyroxine, TRAb, thyroid ultrasound and orbital computed tomography.

The specimen sequenced was peripheral blood. The sequence was obtained from a woman between 18 and 30 years old with stable Graves' hyperthyroidism. The chain links TRBV7-2 to TRBJ2-7, with D possibly matching TRBD2 (6 bases). CDR3 bases: TGTGCCAGCAGGCGTTCAGCGGGTTGGGAGCAGTACTTC. This codes for CASRRSAGWEQYF.